These T cell receptor beta chains were read from a single sample in a study of T cell responses to AZD1222 COVID-19 vaccine. Using immunoSEQ multiplex PCR, the repertoire was profiled, and TCRdb retains in-frame clones only, with some absent. The sample consists of approximately 160,000 clones, more than 70% of them appearing once. Here the sequenced sample was peripheral blood, taken on day 0 of AZD1222 vaccination. These receptors all stem from an adult in good health. CDR3s include the opening cysteine and the closing phenylalanine or tryptophan. D genes are given only for firm matches. Clone size is shown for a subset of rows, as once, few, many or a class of expanded clone.

d_gene	v_gene	abundance	j_gene	CDR3nt	CDR3aa
NA	TRBV7-3	NA	TRBJ2-3	TGTGCCAGCAGCTTCCGGGCCAGTGGGCTCCTGGGCGGAGATACGCAGTATTTT	CASSFRASGLLGGDTQYF
TRBD1	TRBV4-1	NA	TRBJ1-2	TGCGCCAGCAGCCGGTTACAGGGGGCGGGCTATGGCTACACCTTC	CASSRLQGAGYGYTF
NA	TRBV4-2	NA	TRBJ2-1	TGTGCCAGCAGCCAAGCCCGACAGACGTGGGTGTTCTTC	CASSQARQTWVFF
NA	TRBV9	NA	TRBJ2-1	TGTGCCAGCAGCGTATCGGGGGTCCCCTACAATGAGCAGTTCTTC	CASSVSGVPYNEQFF
TRBD1	TRBV6-5	NA	TRBJ1-5	TGTGCCAGCAGTACAACAGGGGGCCGGGATCAGCCCCAGCATTTT	CASSTTGGRDQPQHF
NA	TRBV7-9	NA	TRBJ1-5	TGTGCCAGCAGCTTAGAGGGGTTTGCAGATCAGCCCCAGCATTTT	CASSLEGFADQPQHF
NA	TRBV27	NA	TRBJ1-2	TGTGCCAGCAGTTTCCAAGATGCAAACTATGGCTACACCTTC	CASSFQDANYGYTF
NA	TRBV5-1	few	TRBJ2-2	TGCGCCAGCAGCCCCACCACGAGCAACACCGGGGAGCTGTTTTTT	CASSPTTSNTGELFF
NA	TRBV5-5	NA	TRBJ1-4	TGTGCCAGCAGCAAGACGGGCTCTGCAACTAATGAAAAACTGTTTTTT	CASSKTGSATNEKLFF
NA	TRBV6-5	once	TRBJ2-6	TGTGCCAGCAGCCGGCCACACTCTGGGGCCAACGTCCTGACTTTC	CASSRPHSGANVLTF
NA	TRBV12-5	NA	TRBJ2-1	TGTGCTAGTCTCCCCTTCATTACATACGGAAGTGAGCAGTTCTTC	CASLPFITYGSEQFF
NA	TRBV19	few	TRBJ1-4	TGTGCCAGTAGCCCCGAGGGCTGGGTAAATGAAAAACTGTTTTTT	CASSPEGWVNEKLFF
NA	TRBV29-1	NA	TRBJ1-2	TGCAGCGGAGAGGCTAACTATGGCTACACCTTC	CSGEANYGYTF
NA	TRBV5-1	NA	TRBJ2-3	TGCGCCAGCAGCTTGCCTAGGTGGGCAGAGGGCACAGATACGCAGTATTTT	CASSLPRWAEGTDTQYF
NA	TRBV11-2	NA	TRBJ1-1	TGTGCCAGCAGCTTAGATGGGGCAGGGCCCACTGAAGCTTTCTTT	CASSLDGAGPTEAFF
NA	TRBV15	NA	TRBJ2-6	TGTGCCACCAGCAGAGTACTCCGGACAGCCTCTGGGGCCAACGTCCTGACTTTC	CATSRVLRTASGANVLTF
TRBD2	TRBV6-2/TRBV6-3	NA	TRBJ2-3	TGTGCCAGCAGTTACGGTGGCGGGAGGAGAACAGATACGCAGTATTTT	CASSYGGGRRTDTQYF
NA	TRBV27	NA	TRBJ1-5	TGTGCCAGCAGTCCGGGAGGCAATCAGCCCCAGCATTTT	CASSPGGNQPQHF
NA	TRBV6-1	NA	TRBJ1-1	TGTGCCAGCAGTGAACTAAGGGACATTAACACTGAAGCTTTCTTT	CASSELRDINTEAFF
TRBD2	TRBV11-2	NA	TRBJ2-3	TGTGCCAGCAGACCCGGAGGACTAGCATGGACGGATACGCAGTATTTT	CASRPGGLAWTDTQYF
NA	TRBV2	NA	TRBJ1-1	TGTGCCAGCTCGACAGGCATGAACACTGAAGCTTTCTTT	CASSTGMNTEAFF
TRBD1	TRBV7-9	NA	TRBJ1-2	TGTGCCAGCAGCTTAGGGACAGGTACCTATGGCTACACCTTC	CASSLGTGTYGYTF
NA	TRBV28	NA	TRBJ1-5	TGTGCCAGCAGGATAGGGGGAGGCAATCAGCCCCAGCATTTT	CASRIGGGNQPQHF
TRBD1	TRBV9	NA	TRBJ2-7	TGTGCCAGCAGCGTAGGGGGACAGGGTATTGGCGAGCAGTACTTC	CASSVGGQGIGEQYF
TRBD1	TRBV4-3	NA	TRBJ2-7	TGCGCCAGCAGCCAGACACAGGGGGCTTACCACGAGCAGTACTTC	CASSQTQGAYHEQYF
NA	TRBV19	NA	TRBJ2-2	TGTGCCAGTAGTCGAGACGGGGGTAGTGCGACCGGGGAGCTGTTTTTT	CASSRDGGSATGELFF
TRBD1	TRBV6-5	NA	TRBJ1-2	TGTGCCAGTGACAGGGATCGTCGTGGCTACACCTTC	CASDRDRRGYTF
NA	TRBV7-2	NA	TRBJ1-2	TGTGCCAGCAGCCTGGGCAGGGCGGATGGCTACACCTTC	CASSLGRADGYTF
NA	TRBV7-9	NA	TRBJ1-1	TGTGCCAGCAGCTTTGACTCAACTGAAGCTTTCTTT	CASSFDSTEAFF
NA	TRBV7-9	NA	TRBJ1-2	TGTGCCAGCAGCTTAAGTTCCGGCAATGGCTACACCTTC	CASSLSSGNGYTF
NA	TRBV12-3/TRBV12-4	NA	TRBJ2-1	TGTGCCAGCAGTTGGGTTAATGAGCAGTTCTTC	CASSWVNEQFF
NA	TRBV7-2	NA	TRBJ2-1	TGTGCCAGCAGCTTAAAGTGGGGGAATGAGCAGTTCTTC	CASSLKWGNEQFF
TRBD2	TRBV7-3	NA	TRBJ2-1	TGTGCCAGCAGCGATATACCCGGGACTACCCACAATGAGCAGTTCTTC	CASSDIPGTTHNEQFF
NA	TRBV5-1	once	TRBJ1-3	TGCGCCAGCGCCACTTCTGGGCCGTCGTCTGGAAACACCATATATTTT	CASATSGPSSGNTIYF
NA	TRBV11-2	NA	TRBJ1-1	TGTGCCAGCAGCTTACTGCGGGGCACTGAAGCTTTCTTT	CASSLLRGTEAFF
NA	TRBV5-4	NA	TRBJ2-3	TGTGCCAGCAGCTTGGCCGGGGGAGATACGCAGTATTTT	CASSLAGGDTQYF
NA	TRBV28	NA	TRBJ2-5	TGTGCCAGCAGTTTCCAGAGGACGGGGGAGACCCAGTACTTC	CASSFQRTGETQYF
NA	TRBV4-1	NA	TRBJ1-6	TGCGCCAGCAGCCAATTAAATGGCTATAATTCACCCCTCCACTTT	CASSQLNGYNSPLHF
NA	TRBV4-3	NA	TRBJ1-2	TGCGCCAGCAGCGGGGTTACTAACTATGGCTACACCTTC	CASSGVTNYGYTF
NA	TRBV7-8	NA	TRBJ1-2	TGTGCCAGCAGCGCCTCGAGGGGTTTCTATGGCTACACCTTC	CASSASRGFYGYTF
NA	TRBV11-3	NA	TRBJ1-1	TGTGCCAGCAGCCCGGTAACGGGAGCTGAAGCTTTCTTT	CASSPVTGAEAFF
NA	TRBV7-2	NA	TRBJ1-2	TGTGCCAGCACCCCAGGGGATGGCTACACCTTC	CASTPGDGYTF
NA	TRBV5-6	NA	TRBJ2-5	TGTGCCAGCAGCTTGGGAGCAAGGGGCAAGACCCAGTACTTC	CASSLGARGKTQYF
TRBD1	TRBV7-2	once	TRBJ2-5	TGTGCCAGCAGCTCCCAATGGACAGGGGGGGAGACCCAGTACTTC	CASSSQWTGGETQYF